This passage covers 25 T cell receptor beta chains from one sample sequenced in a study of blood T cell repertoires in COVID-19. Data came from immunoSEQ multiplex PCR; TCRdb stores just in-frame clones and leaves some out. The sample includes fewer than 200,000 clones, around 81% seen only once; the top ten take 9.5% to 15%. Sequenced sample: peripheral blood. The origin of the receptors is a woman at least 80 years old with COVID-19, enrolled during active disease.

This clone showed up just once. The rearrangement links TRBV4-3 to TRBJ1-2; D unresolved. This CDR3 comprises 14 residues. V dropped 0 bases and J dropped 8 bases, with 13 bases sitting between them. The V gene's germline CDR1 is LGHNA and CDR2 YSLEER. The CDR3 DNA reads TGCGCCAGCAGCCAAGATCTCAGTGCGAGGGGCTACACCTTC. Translating it yields CASSQDLSARGYTF.

This clone has more than one count but fewer than ten. The chain uses TRBV6-6 and TRBJ1-6, with D unclear. V shed 6 bases and J shed 6 bases, with 3 bases lying between them. The germline gives CDR1 MNHNY, CDR2 SVGAGI (reference sequence). The CDR3 contains 11 residues. This chain's CDR3 is CASSSNSPLHF. The CDR3 nucleotides are TGTGCCAGCAGCTCTAATTCACCCCTCCACTTT.

The CDR3 sequence is CATQDRVGTEAFF. The CDR3, as DNA: TGTGCCACCCAGGACAGGGTGGGTACTGAAGCTTTCTTT. V is TRBV6-5 and J is TRBJ1-1, with 8 bases aligning to TRBD1. The junction had 9 bases not matched to a gene; V was cut back by 10 bases and J by 5 bases. The CDR3 has 13 residues. CDR1 MNHEY and CDR2 SVGAGI come from the germline V gene.

The gene calls are TRBV2 and TRBJ1-5; 11 positions match TRBD1. Germline CDR1 reads SNHLY; CDR2 reads FYNNEI. The trim removed 7 bases at V and 3 bases at J, leaving 11 bases unmatched. The CDR3 is made up of 17 amino acids. CDR3 protein: CASTNRDRGVYNQPQHF. The CDR3 region has the DNA TGTGCCAGCACCAACCGGGACAGGGGGGTTTACAATCAGCCCCAGCATTTT.

Regarding this clone: No DNA is shown, since the ends of the CDR3 on it are uncertain; the CDR3 is the one TCRdb lists. The chain uses TRBV21-1 and TRBJ2-7; the table names TRBD1, a call not compared with the DNA. TRBV21-1 is assigned pseudogene status. Inclusive of both ends, the CDR3 amounts to 15 amino acids. The CDR3 here is CASSKVGRGTVEQYF.

The chain links TRBV2 to TRBJ2-3; D may be TRBD1 (6 bases). V lost 3 bases and J 2 bases, leaving 12 bases between the germline ends. The CDR3 extends over 15 amino acids. CDR1 SNHLY and CDR2 FYNNEI come from the germline V gene. The CDR3 reads CASSDITGFTDTQYF. In DNA, the CDR3 is TGTGCCAGCAGTGATATAACAGGGTTCACAGATACGCAGTATTTT.

The chain links TRBV12-3 or TRBV12-4 to TRBJ2-1; D might be TRBD2 (5 bases). This CDR3 has 13 amino acids. The V gene lost 3 bases and the J gene lost 7 bases, with 10 bases spanning the gap. The CDR3 DNA sequence: TGTGCCAGCAGTTTGTCTAGCTCGAATGAGCAGTTCTTC. This encodes CASSLSSSNEQFF.

The chain employs TRBV19 and TRBJ1-2; TRBD1 might be the D (5 bases). V dropped 7 bases and J dropped 1 base, with 13 bases sitting between them. Germline V gene sequence: CDR1 LNHDA, CDR2 SQIVND (reference sequence). The CDR3 has 14 residues. The CDR3 region has the DNA TGTGCCAGTAAGGGAACAGGAGTTAACTATGGCTACACCTTC. It encodes CASKGTGVNYGYTF.

The CDR3 spells CASSSYRDYPYEQYF. The CDR3 region has the DNA TGTGCCAGCAGCTCCTACCGGGACTACCCTTACGAGCAGTACTTC. The genes are TRBV13 and TRBJ2-7, with 7 bases aligning to TRBD2. This CDR3 contains 15 residues. CDR1 and CDR2 (germline): PRHDT, FYEKMQ (reference sequence). J gave up 4 bases and V 4 bases, and 10 bases lay outside the gene matches. Full variable domain (missing parts from reference TRBV13 and TRBJ2-7): AAGVIQSPRHLIKEKRETATLKCYPIPRHDTVYWYQQGPGQDPQFLISFYEKMQSDKGSIPDRFSAQQFSDYHSELNMSSLELGDSALYFCASSSYRDYPYEQYFGPGTRLTVT.

The chain couples TRBV30 to TRBJ2-5, with 11 positions matching TRBD2. This CDR3 is 17 amino acids long. Looked up from germline, CDR1 is GTSNPN and CDR2 is SVGIG (reference sequence). The junction had 7 bases not matched to a gene; V was cut back by 1 base and J by 0 bases. The CDR3 loop reads CAWSDRTSGSYQETQYF. CDR3 DNA sequence: TGTGCCTGGAGTGACCGGACTAGCGGGTCCTACCAAGAGACCCAGTACTTC.

The chain has TRBV24-1 and TRBJ1-1, with a tentative D call TRBD1 (6 bases). CDR1 and CDR2 (germline): KGHDR, SFDVKD. The CDR3 consists of 17 residues. V was trimmed by 3 bases and J by 1 base, leaving 17 bases between them. The chain's CDR3 is CATSDGTTGLGNTEAFF. The CDR3 DNA sequence: TGTGCCACCAGTGATGGGACCACAGGGCTCGGGAACACTGAAGCTTTCTTT.

In DNA form, the CDR3 reads TGTGCCAGCAGCTTAGGCGGGCGGGGAAGATGGGAGACCCAGTACTTC. Translating it yields CASSLGGRGRWETQYF. The rearrangement joins TRBV7-2 to TRBJ2-5, with D perhaps matching TRBD2 (6 bases). The CDR3 length is 16 residues. Trimming left V 1 base short and J 5 bases short, with 17 bases between. Germline CDR1 and CDR2: SGHTA and FQGNSA. The full variable domain, rest sourced from reference TRBV7-2 and TRBJ2-5, is GAGVSQSPSNKVTEKGKDVELRCDPISGHTALYWYRQSLGQGLEFLIYFQGNSAPDKSGLPSDRFSAERTGGSVSTLTIQRTQQEDSAVYLCASSLGGRGRWETQYFGPGTRLLVL.

The genes are TRBV7-6 and TRBJ2-5, with a possible D match to TRBD1 (6 bases). The V gene lost 2 bases and the J gene lost 2 bases, with 15 bases spanning the gap. The CDR3 is 16 amino acids. From germline, CDR1 is SGHVS and CDR2 FNYEAQ. CDR3 nucleotides: TGTGCCAGCAGCTTATTCCAGGGGTTGGGGCAAGAGACCCAGTACTTC. Translating gives CASSLFQGLGQETQYF.

The V call is TRBV2, the J call TRBJ1-3; TRBD1 is a possible D gene (5 bases). Trimming took off 1 base at V and 4 bases at J, with 11 bases between the two ends. The V gene's germline CDR1 is SNHLY and CDR2 FYNNEI. This CDR3 comprises 15 residues. The chain's CDR3 is CASSEGTSPGNTIYF. In DNA, the CDR3 is TGTGCCAGCAGTGAAGGGACATCTCCAGGAAACACCATATATTTT.

A few counts support this clone. This chain links TRBV29-1 with TRBJ2-1, with 7 bases matching TRBD1. From germline, CDR1 is SQVTM and CDR2 ANQGSEA. The CDR3 has 16 residues. Germline trimming cut 6 bases from V and 2 bases from J; bases unmatched to any gene: 13. This CDR3 is CSVPNPLGQPYNEQFF. In nucleotides, the CDR3 is TGCAGCGTCCCCAACCCCCTGGGACAGCCCTACAATGAGCAGTTCTTC.

This sequence joins TRBV18 and TRBJ2-5, with D perhaps TRBD1 (6 bases). V lost 1 base and J 3 bases, leaving 9 bases between the germline ends. CDR1 is KGHSH, CDR2 LQKENI, per germline. The CDR3 sequence is 14 residues long. CDR3 DNA: TGTGCCAGCTCACCACTCCCAGGGGAAGAGACCCAGTACTTC. Translating gives CASSPLPGEETQYF. Filled out from reference TRBV18 and TRBJ2-5, the complete variable domain reads NAGVMQNPRHLVRRRGQEARLRCSPMKGHSHVYWYRQLPEEGLKFMVYLQKENIIDESGMPKERFSAEFPKEGPSILRIQQVVRGDSAAYFCASSPLPGEETQYFGPGTRLLVL.

This clone was seen only a few times. The chain joins TRBV28 to TRBJ2-7, with D possibly TRBD1 on 6 matching bases. The CDR3 covers 13 residues. The germline gives CDR1 MDHEN, CDR2 SYDVKM. Trimming left V 7 bases short and J 6 bases short, with 16 bases between. Here the CDR3 DNA reads TGTGCCAGCACCAAGGGGGTTTCGTTCGAGCAGTACTTC. It translates to CASTKGVSFEQYF.

This clone was detected once. The chain links TRBV12-1 to TRBJ2-3; TRBD2, the D gene given by the table, was not confirmed from the DNA. TRBV12-1 is a listed pseudogene. CDR3 size: 15 residues. The CDR3 sequence: CASSFDLAGGDTQYF. In DNA form, the CDR3 reads TGTGCCAGCAGCTTCGACCTAGCGGGAGGGGATACGCAGTATTTT.

This sequence joins TRBV5-6 and TRBJ2-7; 7 nucleotides line up with TRBD1. CDR1 and CDR2 from the germline V gene are SGHDT and YYEEEE. The CDR3 covers 14 residues. V shed 4 bases and J 5 bases; nucleotides not matched to a gene: 9. The CDR3 nucleotides read TGTGCCAGCAGCCCCTCGACAGGGCGGAACGAGCAGTACTTC. Translating gives CASSPSTGRNEQYF.

This clone was counted a few times. The chain combines TRBV2 with TRBJ1-2, with TRBD1 identical over 7 bases. Looked up from germline, CDR1 is SNHLY and CDR2 is FYNNEI. The CDR3 is 13 amino acids. The ends lost 8 bases at V and 2 bases at J; junction bases unmatched: 5. CDR3 coding DNA: TGTGCCAGCCGAAGGGACAGCAACTATGGCTACACCTTC. Its translation: CASRRDSNYGYTF.

The gene calls are TRBV4-2 and TRBJ2-3; TRBD1 is a possible D gene (6 bases). Germline CDR1 is LGHNA and CDR2 is YNFKEQ. Trimming took 1 base from V and 4 from J, leaving 9 bases between them. This CDR3 has 14 residues. Here the CDR3 DNA reads TGTGCCAGCAGCCAAGGGACAGCGGCAGATACGCAGTATTTT. Translation: CASSQGTAADTQYF.

This chain links TRBV18 with TRBJ1-1; the D gene is possibly TRBD1 (6 bases). V lost 9 bases, J lost 1 base, and 18 bases lay in between. The germline V gene encodes CDR1 KGHSH and CDR2 LQKENI. The CDR3 totals 15 residues. CDR3 nucleotides: TGTGCCAGTCAGATCCAGGGGTTGGGGAACACTGAAGCTTTCTTT. It codes for CASQIQGLGNTEAFF. The full variable domain, with the rest looked up from reference TRBV18 and TRBJ1-1, is NAGVMQNPRHLVRRRGQEARLRCSPMKGHSHVYWYRQLPEEGLKFMVYLQKENIIDESGMPKERFSAEFPKEGPSILRIQQVVRGDSAAYFCASQIQGLGNTEAFFGQGTRLTVV.

The gene calls are TRBV2 and TRBJ1-1; D unclear. The germline V gene has CDR1 SNHLY and CDR2 FYNNEI. The CDR3 runs 13 residues. V gave up 4 bases and J gave up 6 bases, with 12 bases separating them. The CDR3 bases are TGTGCCAGCAGTGGGGAGGGTGCGGCTGAAGCTTTCTTT. The encoded protein is CASSGEGAAEAFF.

The chain couples TRBV3-1 (or the pseudogene TRBV3-2) to TRBJ2-1, with 9 positions matching TRBD1. CDR3 length equals 14 residues. V gave up 9 bases and J gave up 0 bases; unmatched junction bases: 3. Germline V gene data show CDR1 as LGHDT and CDR2 as YNNKEL (reference sequence). The CDR3 DNA is TGTGCCAGTACAGGGGGCGCCTCCTACAATGAGCAGTTCTTC. This codes for CASTGGASYNEQFF.

The rearrangement links TRBV6-2 or TRBV6-3 to TRBJ1-2; D call uncertain. CDR3 length: 12 residues. V was trimmed by 2 bases and J by 6 bases, leaving 7 bases between them. Germline values: CDR1 MNHEY, CDR2 SVGEGT. The CDR3 bases are TGTGCCAGCAGTTACGAACTCAATGGCTACACCTTC. Its translation: CASSYELNGYTF.